One and the same sample provided the 14 T cell receptor beta chains below, sequenced in a study of blood T cells in healthy people across ages. Using a J-beta primer mix together with a sample-barcoded 5' primer, a second PCR was run for roughly 7 to 12 cycles. TCRdb ran MiXCR on the 5' RACE reads and lists one entry per CDR3 protein. The data show around 780,000 distinct CDR3 sequences, roughly 25% seen once. This sample was shared with a second study, whose subject was T cells of mothers and their children.

Sequencing input: blood. These receptors were obtained from a boy between 5 and 17 years old in good health.

There are a few counts of this clonotype. The chain couples TRBV3-1 to TRBJ2-6, with a tentative D call TRBD2 (6 bases). The germline gives CDR1 LGHDT, CDR2 YNNKEL (reference sequence). Trimming shortened V by 4 bases and J by 0 bases, and 13 bases separated the two germline ends. The CDR3 contains 17 residues. The CDR3 loop is CASSLVSGLSGANVLTF. CDR3 nucleotides: TGTGCCAGCAGCCTTGTTAGCGGACTCTCTGGGGCCAACGTCCTGACTTTC.

The chain employs TRBV7-2 and TRBJ1-1; the match to TRBD1 covers 8 bases. The germline V gene has CDR1 SGHTA and CDR2 FQGNSA. V was pared by 4 bases and J by 4 bases, with 5 bases of the junction left unmatched. The CDR3 is 14 amino acids. The CDR3 DNA sequence: TGTGCCAGCAGCTCCACAGGGGGGGTCACTGAAGCTTTCTTT. Translating it yields CASSSTGGVTEAFF.

This chain links TRBV28 with TRBJ1-6; perhaps TRBD1 as D (6 bases). This CDR3 is 14 amino acids long. V lost 6 bases, J lost 7 bases, and 13 bases lay in between. The germline V gene has CDR1 MDHEN and CDR2 SYDVKM. The CDR3 sequence: CASRPQGENSPLHF. The CDR3 DNA reads as TGTGCCAGCAGGCCACAGGGTGAAAATTCACCCCTCCACTTT.

This clonotype was picked up a small number of times. The CDR3: CASSEGGRGNEKLFF. The DNA for the CDR3 is TGTGCCAGCAGTGAAGGCGGGAGAGGGAATGAAAAACTGTTTTTT. The genes are TRBV2 and TRBJ1-4; D is undetermined. The V end was cut by 1 base, the J end by 5 bases, with 11 bases between. The V gene's germline CDR1 is SNHLY and CDR2 FYNNEI. The length of the CDR3 is 15 residues.

The V call is TRBV3-1, the J call TRBJ2-5; 12 bases are shared with TRBD2. CDR1 and CDR2 (germline): LGHDT, YNNKEL (reference sequence). This CDR3 region has 16 residues. With V trimmed by 3 bases and J by 3 bases, 5 bases remained unmatched. In DNA, the CDR3 is TGTGCCAGCAGCCAGCTAGCGGGGGGGAAGGAAGAGACCCAGTACTTC. Protein sequence: CASSQLAGGKEETQYF.

This clonotype was observed a few times. The chain couples TRBV18 to TRBJ2-3; 8 nucleotides line up with TRBD1. Germline V gives CDR1 KGHSH, CDR2 LQKENI. Unmatched junction bases numbered 8, after V lost 8 bases and J lost 1 base. CDR3 length equals 15 residues. The CDR3 loop is CASLGQVLGTDTQYF. CDR3 nucleotide sequence: TGTGCCAGCCTGGGACAGGTCCTAGGCACAGATACGCAGTATTTT.

V gene TRBV18 combines with J gene TRBJ1-2; TRBD1 is a possible D gene (5 bases). This CDR3 spans 16 amino acids. V was cut by 3 bases and J by 0 bases, with 14 bases left in between. The V gene's germline CDR1 is KGHSH and CDR2 LQKENI. CDR3 DNA: TGTGCCAGCTCACCCGTCGGGAGGGACGCTAACTATGGCTACACCTTC. Its protein is CASSPVGRDANYGYTF.

This sequence joins TRBV20-1 and TRBJ1-1; no firm D call. The CDR3 extends over 14 amino acids. Deletions cut 0 bases from V and 2 bases from J, with 10 bases between. The germline V gene has CDR1 DFQATT and CDR2 SNEGSKA (reference sequence). Here the CDR3 reads CSAREALTNTEAFF. The CDR3 coding sequence is TGCAGTGCTAGAGAGGCCCTAACTAACACTGAAGCTTTCTTT.

The sample holds a few counts of this clonotype. As the CDR3 is not closed by the conserved phenylalanine or tryptophan, this likely results from a read error. The rearrangement uses TRBV12-3 or TRBV12-4 and TRBJ1-1; D remains unclear. The CDR3 has 14 amino acids. V was clipped by 8 bases and J by 0 bases, with 13 bases between them. The CDR3 sequence: CASPLGAVNTEAFL. In DNA form, the CDR3 reads TGTGCCAGCCCCCTGGGAGCGGTGAACACTGAAGCTTTCCTT.

DNA for the CDR3: TGTGCCAGCAGCCCGGACAGGCCCCTCTGGGAGCTGTTTTTT. The encoded protein is CASSPDRPLWELFF. J is TRBJ2-2 and V is TRBV3-1; 7 positions match TRBD1. The J segment lost 9 bases and the V segment lost 4 bases, leaving 8 bases of the junction unmatched. CDR1 is LGHDT and CDR2 is YNNKEL in the germline V gene (reference sequence). This CDR3 region has 14 residues. The entire variable domain, with the rest obtained from reference TRBV3-1 and TRBJ2-2, is as follows: DTAVSQTPKYLVTQMGNDKSIKCEQNLGHDTMYWYKQDSKKFLKIMFSYNNKELIINETVPNRFSPKSPDKAHLNLHINSLELGDSAVYFCASSPDRPLWELFFGEGSRLTVL.

This clonotype has more than one count but fewer than ten. This rearrangement joins TRBV7-2 to TRBJ2-5; D is perhaps TRBD1 (6 bases). Germline V CDR1 and CDR2: SGHTA, FQGNSA. V was pared by 3 bases and J by 4 bases, with 12 bases between. This CDR3 is built from 14 residues. The CDR3 bases are TGTGCCAGCAGCTTTAACAGGGCAAGAGAGACCCAGTACTTC. Amino acids: CASSFNRARETQYF.

The rearrangement links TRBV6-5 to TRBJ2-3; 11 nucleotides line up with TRBD2. V lost 4 bases, J lost 2 bases, and 2 bases stayed unmatched. Looked up from germline, CDR1 is MNHEY and CDR2 is SVGAGI. This CDR3 is 15 amino acids long. CDR3 sequence reads: CASSFSGGVTDTQYF. The CDR3 region has the DNA TGTGCCAGCAGTTTTAGCGGGGGGGTCACAGATACGCAGTATTTT.

The chain uses TRBV7-9 and TRBJ2-2; TRBD2 agrees at 10 bases. The CDR3 extends over 19 amino acids. Germline trimming cut 4 bases from V and 0 bases from J; bases unmatched to any gene: 11. CDR1 and CDR2 from the germline V gene are SEHNR and FQNEAQ (reference sequence). The CDR3 loop is CASSSSWTSGFTNTGELFF. The CDR3 bases are TGTGCCAGCAGCTCATCCTGGACTAGCGGCTTCACGAACACCGGGGAGCTGTTTTTT.

The chain combines TRBV10-2 with TRBJ1-5; possibly TRBD1 for D (5 bases). Germline V gene sequence: CDR1 WSHSY, CDR2 SAAADI. Trimming took 5 bases from V and 7 from J, leaving 12 bases between them. This CDR3 contains 13 residues. The CDR3 nucleotides are TGCGCCAGCAGTCGACAGAGTGGCCAGCCCCAGCATTTT. Its translation is CASSRQSGQPQHF.